This paragraph covers one T cell receptor beta chain sequence. This entry belongs to a study of cytomegalovirus exposure and HLA in healthy donors. Study-level information: About 200 million T cells yielded roughly 120 million unique TCR beta sequences, as an earlier analysis found.

Vbeta (60) and Jbeta (13) primers were used in the PCR. Sequencing was performed with immunoSEQ multiplex PCR; in TCRdb, only in-frame clones are kept and a portion is missing. Among around 72,000 clones listed, about 72% were seen once. This receptor was taken from a man aged 40-49 years in good health and CMV-seropositive. Material: PBMCs.

CDR3 region: CASSQSVFGGKLFF. CDR3 DNA sequence: TGTGCCAGCAGCCAGAGCGTGTTCGGCGGAAAACTGTTTTTT. The chain has TRBV14 and TRBJ1-4; D unclear. This CDR3 region has 14 residues. Germline lookup yields CDR1 SGHDN and CDR2 FVKESK. Trimming removed 3 bases at V and 10 bases at J, with 15 bases between.